One T cell receptor (beta chain) is described in this entry. Its antigen remains unknown. This sample is drawn from a study of identical twins. This CDR3 has 16 residues. V dropped 5 bases and J dropped 5; count of bases not matched to a gene: 10. The germline CDR1 and CDR2 sequences are MDHEN and SYDVKM. Healthy Caucasians made up all donors. Study-level results: Abundant beta clonotypes from cord blood had fewer insertions, unlike memory repertoires, which showed none. Models underestimated out-of-frame TCR alpha sharing in monozygotic twins.

Template switching, a step in the protocol, added a universal primer site, and cDNA carried unique molecular identifiers. Each CDR3 protein gets one entry after TCRdb re-called the 5' RACE reads with MiXCR. The table records roughly 1,500,000 distinct CDR3 sequences, under 35% of them present only once. The chain joins TRBV28 to TRBJ2-2; 8 bases agree with TRBD1. The source of this sequence is a newborn girl in good health. The specimen sequenced was cord blood. DNA for the CDR3: TGTGCCAGCAGTCGACAGGGGATGATGGCGACCGGGGAGCTGTTTTTT. It specifies CASSRQGMMATGELFF.